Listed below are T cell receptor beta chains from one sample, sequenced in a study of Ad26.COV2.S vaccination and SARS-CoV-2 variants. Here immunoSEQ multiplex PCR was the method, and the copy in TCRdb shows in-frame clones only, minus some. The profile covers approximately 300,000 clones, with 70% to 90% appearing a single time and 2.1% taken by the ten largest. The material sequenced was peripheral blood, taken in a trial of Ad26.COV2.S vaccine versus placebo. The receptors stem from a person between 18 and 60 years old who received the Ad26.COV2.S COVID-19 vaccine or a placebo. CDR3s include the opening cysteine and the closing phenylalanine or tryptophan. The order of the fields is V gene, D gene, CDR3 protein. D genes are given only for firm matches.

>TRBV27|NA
CASSPTGIGKLFF
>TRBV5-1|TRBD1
CASSPGTGIAKNIQYF
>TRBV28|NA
CASSVTVFSYEQYF
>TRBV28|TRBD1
CASSLGTGATYEQYF
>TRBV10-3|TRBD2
CAISGGTKTDTQYF
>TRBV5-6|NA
CASSLPSNYGYTF
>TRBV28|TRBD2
CASSLLSGGAVYEQYF
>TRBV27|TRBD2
CASSLSSGIVNEQFF
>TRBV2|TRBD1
CASRSGTGYYGYTF
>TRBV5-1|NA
CASSLEGNVNQPQHF
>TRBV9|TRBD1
CASSVGPTGTSEAFF
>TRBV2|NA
CASSDVWVNTEAFF
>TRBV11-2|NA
CASSFEPSTGEKLFF
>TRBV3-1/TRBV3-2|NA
CASSGGYQETQYF
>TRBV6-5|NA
CASSYRGNKVRYEQYF
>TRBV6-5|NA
CASSLGNEQFF
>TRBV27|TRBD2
CASSPTGRGAYEQYF
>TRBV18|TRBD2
CASSPRLAQETQYF